The clone carrying this T cell receptor beta chain was detected a few times. The antigen is undetermined. V lost 0 bases and J 8 bases, leaving 14 bases between the germline ends. Germline CDR1 and CDR2: SGHDN and FVKESK. This CDR3 is 15 amino acids long. The data originate from a study of identical twins. General observations from the study: Twins shared beta out-of-frame sequences in excess, but this excess was weaker.

TCRdb redid the calling of the 5' RACE reads with MiXCR, one entry per CDR3 protein. The table includes under 900,000 distinct CDR3 sequences, 15% to 20% detected once. This same sample was also part of a study on T cells expressing NK-cell markers.

This chain joins TRBV14 and TRBJ2-1, with TRBD2 as a possible D gene (5 bases). Sequencing was done on a sample of PBMCs. This clonotype originated in a woman aged 18-29 years in good health. CDR3 nucleotides: TGTGCCAGCAGCCAAGATAATGGTCCCGGGGATGAGCAGTTCTTC. Its protein product is CASSQDNGPGDEQFF.